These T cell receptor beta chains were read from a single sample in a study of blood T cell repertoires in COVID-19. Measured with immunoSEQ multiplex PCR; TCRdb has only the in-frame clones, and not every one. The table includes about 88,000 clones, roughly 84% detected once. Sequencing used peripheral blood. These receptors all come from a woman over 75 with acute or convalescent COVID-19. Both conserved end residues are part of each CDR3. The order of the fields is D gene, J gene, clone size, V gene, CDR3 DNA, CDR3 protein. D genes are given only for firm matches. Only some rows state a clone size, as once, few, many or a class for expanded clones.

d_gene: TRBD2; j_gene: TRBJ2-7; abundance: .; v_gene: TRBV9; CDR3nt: TGTGCCAGCAGCGTAGATGCGGGGGGAGTAGTCTACGAGCAGTACTTC; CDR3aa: CASSVDAGGVVYEQYF
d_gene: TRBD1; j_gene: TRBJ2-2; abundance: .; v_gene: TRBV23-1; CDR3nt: TGCGCCAGCAGTGGGGGACAGGGGGCAGCGGGCGACACCGGGGAGCTGTTTTTT; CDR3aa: CASSGGQGAAGDTGELFF
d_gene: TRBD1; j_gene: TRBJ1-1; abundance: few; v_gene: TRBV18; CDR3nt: TGTGCCAGCTCGGGACAGGCGAACACTGAAGCTTTCTTT; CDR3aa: CASSGQANTEAFF
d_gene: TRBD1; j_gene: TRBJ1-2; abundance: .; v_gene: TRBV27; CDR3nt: TGTGCCAGCAGTAAGACAGGGGGCTATGGCTACACCTTC; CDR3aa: CASSKTGGYGYTF
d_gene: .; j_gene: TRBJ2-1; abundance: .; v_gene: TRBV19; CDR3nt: TGTGCCAGTAGTATTAGCGTCGCCCGGGTCAATGAGCAGTTCTTC; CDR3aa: CASSISVARVNEQFF
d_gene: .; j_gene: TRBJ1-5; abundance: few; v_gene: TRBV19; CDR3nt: TGTGCCAGTAGGGGGGGGCTCTTCGGGCCCCAGCATTTT; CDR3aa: CASRGGLFGPQHF
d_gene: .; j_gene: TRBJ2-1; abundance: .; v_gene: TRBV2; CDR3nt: TGTGCCAGCAGTGATGGTCAGGGGGGATACAATGAGCAGTTCTTC; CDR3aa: CASSDGQGGYNEQFF
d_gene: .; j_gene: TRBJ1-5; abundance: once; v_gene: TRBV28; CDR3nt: TGTGCCAGCAGCGCAAGGGCGGGGGGCAATCAGCCCCAGCATTTT; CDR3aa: CASSARAGGNQPQHF
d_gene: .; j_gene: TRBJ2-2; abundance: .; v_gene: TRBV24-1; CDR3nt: TGTGCCACCAGTGATTCCCGGGCCCGAGGGCACACCGGGGAGCTGTTTTTT; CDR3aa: CATSDSRARGHTGELFF
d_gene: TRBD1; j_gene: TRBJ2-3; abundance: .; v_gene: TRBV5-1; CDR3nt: TGCGCCAGCAGCGAGGGACAGGCTGAGGATACGCAGTATTTT; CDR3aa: CASSEGQAEDTQYF
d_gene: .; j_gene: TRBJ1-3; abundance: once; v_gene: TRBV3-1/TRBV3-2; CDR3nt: TGTGCCAGCAGCCAAGGGTCTAGTGGAAACACCATATATTTT; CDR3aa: CASSQGSSGNTIYF
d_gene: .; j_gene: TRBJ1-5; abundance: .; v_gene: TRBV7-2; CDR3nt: TGTGCCAGCAGCTCACAGGGAAGTCAGTCGCAGCCCCAGCATTTT; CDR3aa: CASSSQGSQSQPQHF
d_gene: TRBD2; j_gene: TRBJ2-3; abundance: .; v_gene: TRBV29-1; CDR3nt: TGCAGCGCGGTTGGGCGGGGGAGCACAGATACGCAGTATTTT; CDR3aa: CSAVGRGSTDTQYF
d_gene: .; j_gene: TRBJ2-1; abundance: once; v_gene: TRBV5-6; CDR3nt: TGTGCCAGCAGCTTTACTAGCAGCTCCTACAATGAGCAGTTCTTC; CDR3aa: CASSFTSSSYNEQFF
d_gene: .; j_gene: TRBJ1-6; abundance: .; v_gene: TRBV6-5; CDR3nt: TGTGCCAGCAGCTTAAGGGGCGGTAATTCACCCCTCCACTTT; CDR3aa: CASSLRGGNSPLHF
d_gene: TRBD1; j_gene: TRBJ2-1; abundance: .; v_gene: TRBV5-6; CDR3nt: TGTGCCAGCAGCTTGGTTGGGAAGGGACAGGGGGCCTACAATGAGCAGTTCTTC; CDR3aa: CASSLVGKGQGAYNEQFF
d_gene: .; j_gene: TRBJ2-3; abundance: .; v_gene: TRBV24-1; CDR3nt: TGTGCCACCAGTGACCAGACAGCCAGCACAGATACGCAGTATTTT; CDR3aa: CATSDQTASTDTQYF
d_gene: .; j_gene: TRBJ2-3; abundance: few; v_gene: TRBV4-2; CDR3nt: TGTGCCAGCAGCCAAGCGGGGGGCGCAGCAGATACGCAGTATTTT; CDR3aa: CASSQAGGAADTQYF
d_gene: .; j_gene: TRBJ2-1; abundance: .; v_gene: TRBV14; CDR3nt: TGTGCCAGCAGCCCTCAACAGGGACCTGGGGGTGGTGAGCAGTTCTTC; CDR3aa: CASSPQQGPGGGEQFF
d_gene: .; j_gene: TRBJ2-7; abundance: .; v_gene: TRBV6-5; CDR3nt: TGTGCCAGCGGGACGGCGGGATACGAGCAGTACTTC; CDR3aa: CASGTAGYEQYF
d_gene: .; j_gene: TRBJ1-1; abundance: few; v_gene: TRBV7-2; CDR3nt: TGTGCCAGCAGCTTAGCATTATTGAGCGGAGCTTTCTTT; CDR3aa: CASSLALLSGAFF
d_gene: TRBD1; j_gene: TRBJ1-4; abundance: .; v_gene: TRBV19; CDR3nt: TGTGCCAGCCAGTATTCGACAGGGGATGAAAAACTGTTTTTT; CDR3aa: CASQYSTGDEKLFF